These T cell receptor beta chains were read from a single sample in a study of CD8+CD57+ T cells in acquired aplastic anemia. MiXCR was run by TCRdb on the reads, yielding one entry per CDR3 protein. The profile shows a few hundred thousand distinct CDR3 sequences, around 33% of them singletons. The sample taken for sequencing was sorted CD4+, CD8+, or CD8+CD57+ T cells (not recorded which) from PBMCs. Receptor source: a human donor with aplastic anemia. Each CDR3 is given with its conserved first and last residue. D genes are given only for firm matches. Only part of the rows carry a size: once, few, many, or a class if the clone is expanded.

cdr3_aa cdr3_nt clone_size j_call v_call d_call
CASRYRGEGNQPQHF TGTGCCAGCAGATACAGGGGCGAGGGCAATCAGCCCCAGCATTTT few TRBJ1-5 TRBV12-3/TRBV12-4 TRBD1
CASSYRRGPNTGELFF TGTGCCAGCAGCTATCGACGGGGTCCAAACACCGGGGAGCTGTTTTTT . TRBJ2-2 TRBV25-1 .
CASSVLTIDTEAFF TGTGCCAGCAGTGTTTTGACTATTGACACTGAAGCTTTCTTT many TRBJ1-1 TRBV2 .
CASSLSPFGSESAYEQYF TGTGCCAGCAGCTTAAGTCCGTTCGGGTCCGAGTCAGCCTACGAGCAGTACTTC few TRBJ2-7 TRBV11-1 .
CAISEEGGRMDTEAFF TGTGCCATCAGTGAAGAAGGGGGCCGCATGGACACTGAAGCTTTCTTT few TRBJ1-1 TRBV10-3 TRBD1
CASSQDNRDYNEQFF TGTGCCAGCAGCCAAGATAACCGGGACTACAATGAGCAGTTCTTC few TRBJ2-1 TRBV3-1 .
CASSGLGTGGKDNEKLFF TGTGCCAGCAGTGGTCTTGGGACAGGGGGCAAAGATAATGAAAAACTGTTTTTT . TRBJ1-4 TRBV2 TRBD1
CASSQDATKKAFF TGCGCCAGCAGCCAAGATGCCACAAAAAAGGCTTTCTTT few TRBJ1-1 TRBV4-3 .
CSASAGGVNEQFF TGCAGTGCATCTGCGGGGGGTGTCAATGAGCAGTTCTTC few TRBJ2-1 TRBV20-1 TRBD2
CSARRYSNQPQHF TGCAGTGCTCGACGGTATAGCAATCAGCCCCAGCATTTT many TRBJ1-5 TRBV20-1 .
CASSLGKAAQYF TGTGCCAGCAGCTTAGGGAAGGCAGCGCAGTATTTT . TRBJ2-3 TRBV7-6 .
CAWSAGTGIETQYF TGTGCCTGGAGTGCCGGGACAGGGATTGAGACCCAGTACTTC . TRBJ2-5 TRBV30 TRBD1
CASSLGDTNTEAFF TGTGCCAGCAGTTTGGGGGACACGAACACTGAAGCTTTCTTT few TRBJ1-1 TRBV12-3/TRBV12-4 .